Listed below are T cell receptor beta chains from one sample, sequenced in a study of blood T cell repertoires in COVID-19. Repertoires were generated with immunoSEQ multiplex PCR, while TCRdb's copy carries only in-frame clones and drops some. The sample comprises more than 300,000 clones, under 90% of which are singletons, and about 9.4% rests with the top ten. The specimen was PBMCs or T cells enriched from blood (not recorded which). The source is a woman aged 18-29 years who had recovered from COVID-19. CDR3s include the opening cysteine and the closing phenylalanine or tryptophan. A D gene is named only where the DNA matches it firmly. The size field is filled for only some rows; it gives once, few, many or a size class.

clone_size	j_call	d_call	v_call	cdr3_nt	cdr3_aa
once	TRBJ1-6	TRBD1	TRBV3-1/TRBV3-2	TGTGCCAGCAGCCAAGATGGCGGGACAGCTAATTCACCCCTCCACTTT	CASSQDGGTANSPLHF
NA	TRBJ2-4	TRBD2	TRBV7-9	TGTGCCAGCGGGAGGGCGCCGGCCAAAAACATTCAGTACTTC	CASGRAPAKNIQYF
NA	TRBJ1-6	TRBD1	TRBV28	TGTGCCAGCAGTTTAGCCCAGGGGGCGAAACTGGGTTCACCCCTCCACTTT	CASSLAQGAKLGSPLHF
NA	TRBJ1-2	TRBD1	TRBV27	TGTGCCACCAAACGGGACAGCCTTAACTATGGCTACACCTTC	CATKRDSLNYGYTF
NA	TRBJ2-1	TRBD2	TRBV29-1	TGCAGCGTTGTCGGACTAGCGGGATACAATGAGCAGTTCTTC	CSVVGLAGYNEQFF
NA	TRBJ1-5	TRBD1	TRBV30	TGTGCCTGGAGCGGGACAGGGGGAACGCCCCAGCATTTT	CAWSGTGGTPQHF
NA	TRBJ1-5	TRBD1	TRBV6-5	TGTGCCAGCAGTCCTTACAGGGGGCGGGGACAGCCCCAGCATTTT	CASSPYRGRGQPQHF
NA	TRBJ1-2	NA	TRBV12-3/TRBV12-4	TGTGCCAGCAGTTTCACGCCGCGGGAGGGCTACACCTTC	CASSFTPREGYTF
NA	TRBJ2-5	TRBD1	TRBV30	TGTGCCTGGACCCCGGGACAGTTGAAAGAGACCCAGTACTTC	CAWTPGQLKETQYF
once	TRBJ2-4	TRBD2	TRBV6-6	TGTGCCAGCAGCCAAGGGGAGGGAAACATTCAGTACTTC	CASSQGEGNIQYF
NA	TRBJ2-6	NA	TRBV19	TGTGCCAGTAGTATACTATCTGGGGCCAACGTCCTGACTTTC	CASSILSGANVLTF
NA	TRBJ2-1	NA	TRBV5-4	TGTGCCAGCAGCCGGGGTATGCAGGAGGCCTACAATGAGCAGTTCTTC	CASSRGMQEAYNEQFF
NA	TRBJ2-1	TRBD2	TRBV11-3	TGTGCCAGCAGCCTACTTAGCGGGGGAGACAATGAGCAGTTCTTC	CASSLLSGGDNEQFF
NA	TRBJ2-1	NA	TRBV5-1	TGCGCCAGCAGCTTGCCTCCTAGGCTAAGGTACAATGAGCAGTTCTTC	CASSLPPRLRYNEQFF
NA	TRBJ1-5	TRBD1	TRBV7-9	TGTGCCAGCAGCTCTATCAAGGGACAGCAGAATCAGCCCCAGCATTTT	CASSSIKGQQNQPQHF
once	TRBJ2-7	NA	TRBV28	TGTGCCAGCAGCTCCGGGACAAAGCTTGCCGACGAGCAGTACTTC	CASSSGTKLADEQYF
NA	TRBJ1-5	TRBD1	TRBV19	TGTGCCAGTACCGAAAGGGACAGGGATCAGCCCCAGCATTTT	CASTERDRDQPQHF
NA	TRBJ2-2	NA	TRBV3-1/TRBV3-2	TGTGCCAGCAGCCAGTCTATCGGGATCACCGGGGAGCTGTTTTTT	CASSQSIGITGELFF
once	TRBJ2-3	NA	TRBV13	TGTGCCAGCACCTTGGCAACTACGCGCTACACAGATACGCAGTATTTT	CASTLATTRYTDTQYF
NA	TRBJ1-6	NA	TRBV28	TGTGCCAGCAGTTTAAACTCAGGGGTTGGTCTCCATAATTCACCCCTCCACTTT	CASSLNSGVGLHNSPLHF
NA	TRBJ1-3	TRBD1	TRBV19	TGTGCCAGTAGTAGGACAGGGACGGGAAACACCATATATTTT	CASSRTGTGNTIYF
NA	TRBJ2-7	TRBD2	TRBV7-9	TGTGCCAGCAGCGGGACTAGCGGGAGATCCCCCCACGAGCAGTACTTC	CASSGTSGRSPHEQYF
NA	TRBJ1-1	NA	TRBV27	TGTGCCAGCAGTGTAGGCAGGGGCCCTGAAGCTTTCTTT	CASSVGRGPEAFF
once	TRBJ1-6	NA	TRBV11-2	TGTGCCAGCAGCCCAACCCTAACCGGGTACTCCTATAATTCACCCCTCCACTTT	CASSPTLTGYSYNSPLHF
NA	TRBJ2-7	NA	TRBV5-4	TGTGCCAGCAGCCGGTCACAGGGAGGGTACGAGCAGTACTTC	CASSRSQGGYEQYF
NA	TRBJ1-2	NA	TRBV30	TGTGCCTGGACCCAGGGAGGAAGGGCTGGCTACACCTTC	CAWTQGGRAGYTF
NA	TRBJ2-7	NA	TRBV7-9	TGTGCCAGCAGCACACACGTGGGAGTCGGCGAGCAGTACTTC	CASSTHVGVGEQYF
NA	TRBJ2-3	NA	TRBV2	TGTGCCACGGCGCGGGGACGAGCCACAGATACGCAGTATTTT	CATARGRATDTQYF
NA	TRBJ2-7	NA	TRBV10-2	TGCGCCAGCAGTGAGACAGGTTCCGAGCAGTACTTC	CASSETGSEQYF
NA	TRBJ2-1	TRBD1	TRBV5-1	TGCGCCAGCAGCTCGGGGACAGGGGGTAATGAGCAGTTCTTC	CASSSGTGGNEQFF
NA	TRBJ2-1	NA	TRBV7-9	TGTGCCAGCAAAGACAACACGAATGAGCAGTTCTTC	CASKDNTNEQFF
NA	TRBJ2-5	NA	TRBV5-1	TGCGCCAGCAGCTTGGAACCAGGGCAAGAGACCCAGTACTTC	CASSLEPGQETQYF
NA	TRBJ2-7	TRBD2	TRBV15	TGTGCCACCAGCCGCCAGCGGGAGCCAGTTTACGAGCAGTACTTC	CATSRQREPVYEQYF
NA	TRBJ2-7	NA	TRBV21-1	TGTGCCAGCAGCAAAAGGACTAGCGGGAGTTACGAGCAGTACTTC	CASSKRTSGSYEQYF
NA	TRBJ1-1	NA	TRBV5-1	TGCGCCAGCAGGGGGCAGGCCGCTGAAGCTTTCTTT	CASRGQAAEAFF
few	TRBJ2-2	NA	TRBV7-5	TGTGTCAGAAGCTGGGGGCCCCAGACAGGGAACACCGGGGAGCTGTTTTTT	CVRSWGPQTGNTGELFF
NA	TRBJ2-5	TRBD2	TRBV9	TGTGCCAGCAGCGCTAGCGGGAACCAAGAGACCCAGTACTTC	CASSASGNQETQYF
NA	TRBJ1-5	TRBD1	TRBV28	TGTGCCAGCAGCCCAACCGGGACAGGGGGTAAGCCCCAGCATTTT	CASSPTGTGGKPQHF
NA	TRBJ1-1	NA	TRBV2	TGTGCCAGCAGTCCAGGGGATGGCACTGAAGCTTTCTTT	CASSPGDGTEAFF
NA	TRBJ1-3	TRBD1	TRBV5-1	TGCGCCAGCAGCCCTATCGGACAGGACTCTGGAAACACCATATATTTT	CASSPIGQDSGNTIYF
NA	TRBJ2-2	NA	TRBV20-1	TGCAGTGCCCCGTTGACCGGGGAGCTGTTTTTT	CSAPLTGELFF
NA	TRBJ2-3	TRBD1	TRBV24-1	TGTGCCACCAGTGATATACAGGGGCTCACAGATACGCAGTATTTT	CATSDIQGLTDTQYF
NA	TRBJ1-6	NA	TRBV5-1	TGCGCCAGCAGCTTCCAATTAAGACAGGTTCGAAATTCACCCCTCCACTTT	CASSFQLRQVRNSPLHF